This TCR beta chain was sequenced during a study of radiation and T cells in renal cell carcinoma. Time point indicated: baseline pretreatment blood. Treatment described: 15 Gy SBRT to primary tumor, nephrectomy 4 weeks later. Using immunoSEQ multiplex PCR, the repertoire was profiled, and TCRdb retains in-frame clones only, with some absent. The sample shows over 85,000 clones, 82% of them seen only once. Sequenced material: blood, taken from a patient whose treatment included radiotherapy and nephrectomy. The receptor comes from a man in his 60s with renal cell carcinoma.

The CDR3 coding sequence is TGTGCCAGCAGCCCCAGGGGCTACACTGAAGCTTTCTTT. Translation: CASSPRGYTEAFF. The rearrangement joins TRBV7-9 to TRBJ1-1, with TRBD1 as a possible D gene (6 bases). CDR3 length: 13 amino acids. Per germline, CDR1 SEHNR and CDR2 FQNEAQ (reference sequence). The V end was cut by 5 bases, the J end by 3 bases, with 10 bases between.